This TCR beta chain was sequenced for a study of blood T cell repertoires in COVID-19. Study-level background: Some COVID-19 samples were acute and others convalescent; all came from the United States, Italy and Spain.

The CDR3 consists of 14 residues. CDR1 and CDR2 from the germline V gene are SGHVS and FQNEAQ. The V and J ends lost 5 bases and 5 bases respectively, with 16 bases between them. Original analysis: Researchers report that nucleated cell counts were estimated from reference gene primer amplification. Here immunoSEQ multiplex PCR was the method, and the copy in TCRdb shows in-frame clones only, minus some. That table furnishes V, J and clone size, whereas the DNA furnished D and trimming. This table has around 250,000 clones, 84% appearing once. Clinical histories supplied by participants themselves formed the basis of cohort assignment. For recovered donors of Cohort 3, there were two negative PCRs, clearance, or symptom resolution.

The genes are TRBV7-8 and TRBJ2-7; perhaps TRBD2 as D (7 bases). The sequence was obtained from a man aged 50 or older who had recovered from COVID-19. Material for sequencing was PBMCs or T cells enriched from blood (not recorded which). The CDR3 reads CASSRGRVSHEQYF. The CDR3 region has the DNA TGTGCCAGCAGCAGGGGGAGGGTAAGCCACGAGCAGTACTTC.